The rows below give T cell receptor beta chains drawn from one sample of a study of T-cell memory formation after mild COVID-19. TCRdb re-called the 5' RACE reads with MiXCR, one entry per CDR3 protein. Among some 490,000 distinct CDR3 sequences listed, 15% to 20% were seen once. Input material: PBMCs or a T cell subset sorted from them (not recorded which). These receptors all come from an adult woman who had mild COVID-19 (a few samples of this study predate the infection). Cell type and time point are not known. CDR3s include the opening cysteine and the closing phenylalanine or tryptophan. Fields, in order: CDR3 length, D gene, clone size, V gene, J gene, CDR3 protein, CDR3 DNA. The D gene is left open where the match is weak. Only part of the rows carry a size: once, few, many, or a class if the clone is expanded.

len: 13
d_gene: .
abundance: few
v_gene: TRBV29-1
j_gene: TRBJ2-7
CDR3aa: CSGRTSSSYEQYF
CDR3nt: TGCAGCGGTAGGACATCCTCCTCCTACGAGCAGTACTTC

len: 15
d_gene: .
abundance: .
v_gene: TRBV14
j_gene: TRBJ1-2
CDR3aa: CASSQDPGGGYGYTF
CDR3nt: TGTGCCAGCAGCCAAGATCCGGGGGGCGGCTATGGCTACACCTTC

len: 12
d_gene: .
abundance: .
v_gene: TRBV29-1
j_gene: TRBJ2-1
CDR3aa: CSVEDNTETQFF
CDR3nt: TGCAGCGTTGAAGATAACACAGAAACACAGTTCTTC

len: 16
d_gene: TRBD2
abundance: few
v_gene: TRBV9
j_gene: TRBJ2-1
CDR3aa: CASSVNPLGAGFEQFF
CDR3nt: TGTGCCAGCAGCGTAAACCCCCTGGGAGCGGGGTTTGAGCAGTTCTTC

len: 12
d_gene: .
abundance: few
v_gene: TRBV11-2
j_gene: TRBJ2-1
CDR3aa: CASSLGQNEQFF
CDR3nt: TGTGCCAGCAGCCTCGGACAGAATGAGCAGTTCTTC

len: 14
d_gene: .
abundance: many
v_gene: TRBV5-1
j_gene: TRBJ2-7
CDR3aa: CASSLGPGKYEQYF
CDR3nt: TGCGCCAGCAGCTTGGGACCGGGGAAATACGAGCAGTACTTC

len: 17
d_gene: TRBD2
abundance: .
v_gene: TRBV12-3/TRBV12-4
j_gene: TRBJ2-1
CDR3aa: CASRDRLAGDRGDEQFF
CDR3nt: TGTGCCAGCAGAGACAGACTAGCGGGTGACCGTGGAGATGAGCAGTTCTTC

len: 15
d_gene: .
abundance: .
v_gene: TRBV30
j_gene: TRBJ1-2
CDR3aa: CAWSKDSRWLRGYTF
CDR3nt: TGTGCCTGGAGTAAGGACAGCCGCTGGCTCAGGGGCTACACCTTC

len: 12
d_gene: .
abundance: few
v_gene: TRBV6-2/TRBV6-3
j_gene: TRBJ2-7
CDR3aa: CASGRGSYEQYF
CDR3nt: TGTGCCAGCGGTCGGGGATCCTACGAGCAGTACTTC

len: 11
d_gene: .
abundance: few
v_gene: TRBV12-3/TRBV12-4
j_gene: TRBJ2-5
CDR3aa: CASSLWGARYF
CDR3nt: TGTGCCAGCAGTTTATGGGGGGCCCGGTACTTC

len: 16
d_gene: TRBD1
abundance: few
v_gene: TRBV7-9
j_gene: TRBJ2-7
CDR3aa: CASSPRRGTALNEQYF
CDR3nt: TGTGCCAGCAGCCCCCGGCGAGGGACAGCTTTAAACGAGCAGTACTTC

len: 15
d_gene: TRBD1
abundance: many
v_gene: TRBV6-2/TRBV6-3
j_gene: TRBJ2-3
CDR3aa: CASSYSGQGTDTQYF
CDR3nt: TGTGCCAGCAGTTACTCCGGACAGGGCACAGATACGCAGTATTTT

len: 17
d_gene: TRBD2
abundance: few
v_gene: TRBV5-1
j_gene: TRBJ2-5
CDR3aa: CASSLEPASGGQETQYF
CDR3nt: TGCGCCAGCAGCTTGGAACCCGCTAGCGGGGGGCAAGAGACCCAGTACTTC

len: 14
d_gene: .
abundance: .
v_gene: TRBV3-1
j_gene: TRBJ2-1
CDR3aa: CASSQERLSGEQFF
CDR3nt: TGTGCCAGCAGCCAAGAACGCCTGTCCGGCGAGCAGTTCTTC

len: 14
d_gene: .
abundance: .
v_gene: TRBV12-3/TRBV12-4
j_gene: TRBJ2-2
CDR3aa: CASTTGHNTGELFF
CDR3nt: TGTGCCAGCACCACGGGACATAACACCGGGGAGCTGTTTTTT

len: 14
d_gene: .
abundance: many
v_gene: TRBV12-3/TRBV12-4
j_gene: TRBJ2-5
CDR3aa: CASSFRAGRETQYF
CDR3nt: TGTGCCAGCAGTTTTCGGGCAGGGAGAGAGACCCAGTACTTC

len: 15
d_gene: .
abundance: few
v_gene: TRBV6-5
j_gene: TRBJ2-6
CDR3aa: CASSYGRGWANVLTF
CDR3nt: TGTGCCAGCAGTTACGGGAGGGGGTGGGCCAACGTCCTGACTTTC

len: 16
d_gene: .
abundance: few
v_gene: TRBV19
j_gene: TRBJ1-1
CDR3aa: CASSLSGRGPNTEAFF
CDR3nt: TGTGCCAGTAGTCTATCGGGAAGGGGCCCGAACACTGAAGCTTTCTTT

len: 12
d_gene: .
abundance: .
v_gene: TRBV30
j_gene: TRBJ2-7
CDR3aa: CAWSIVSYEQYF
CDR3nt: TGTGCCTGGAGTATAGTCTCCTACGAGCAGTACTTC

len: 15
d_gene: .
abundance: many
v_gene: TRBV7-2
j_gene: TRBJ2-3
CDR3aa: CASSHPASLSDTQYF
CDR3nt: TGTGCCAGCAGCCACCCTGCATCCCTCTCGGATACGCAGTATTTT

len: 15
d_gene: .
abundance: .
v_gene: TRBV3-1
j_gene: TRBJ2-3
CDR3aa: CASSHSRQGGNTQYF
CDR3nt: TGTGCCAGCAGCCACTCTCGTCAGGGGGGAAATACGCAGTATTTT

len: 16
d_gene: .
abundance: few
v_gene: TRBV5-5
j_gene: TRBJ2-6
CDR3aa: CASKGTISSGANVLTF
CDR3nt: TGTGCCAGCAAAGGGACAATTAGCTCTGGGGCCAACGTCCTGACTTTC

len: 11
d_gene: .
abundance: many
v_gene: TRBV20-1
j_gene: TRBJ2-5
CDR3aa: CSARDERTQYF
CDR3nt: TGCAGTGCTAGAGATGAGAGGACCCAGTACTTC

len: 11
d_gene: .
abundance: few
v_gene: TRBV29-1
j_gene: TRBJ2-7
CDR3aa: CSAGLTYEQYF
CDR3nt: TGCAGCGCAGGCCTGACCTACGAGCAGTACTTC

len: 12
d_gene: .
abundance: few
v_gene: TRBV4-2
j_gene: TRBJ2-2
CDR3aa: CASSLHDGELFF
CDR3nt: TGTGCCAGCAGCCTACACGACGGGGAGCTGTTTTTT

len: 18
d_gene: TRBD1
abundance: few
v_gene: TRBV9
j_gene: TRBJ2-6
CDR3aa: CASSVPGQGSTGANVLTF
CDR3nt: TGTGCCAGCAGCGTACCGGGACAGGGATCGACTGGGGCCAACGTCCTGACTTTC

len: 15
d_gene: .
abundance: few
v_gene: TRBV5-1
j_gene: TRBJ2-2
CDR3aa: CASSLEGLRDGELFF
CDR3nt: TGCGCCAGCAGCTTGGAAGGACTTCGGGACGGGGAGCTGTTTTTT

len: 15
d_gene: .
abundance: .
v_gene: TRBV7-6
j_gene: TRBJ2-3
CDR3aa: CASSLAPAGTDTQYF
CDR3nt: TGTGCCAGCAGCTTAGCTCCGGCAGGGACGGATACGCAGTATTTT

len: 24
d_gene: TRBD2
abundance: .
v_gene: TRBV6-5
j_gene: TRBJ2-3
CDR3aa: CASSNRHPKEVNAGGEFTSDTQYF
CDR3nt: TGTGCCAGCAGTAATAGACACCCAAAGGAGGTAAACGCGGGAGGAGAGTTTACATCAGATACGCAGTATTTT

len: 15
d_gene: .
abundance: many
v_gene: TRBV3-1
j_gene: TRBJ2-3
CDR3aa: CASSRGLLRGDTQYF
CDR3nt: TGTGCCAGCAGCCGGGGACTCCTTCGGGGGGATACGCAGTATTTT

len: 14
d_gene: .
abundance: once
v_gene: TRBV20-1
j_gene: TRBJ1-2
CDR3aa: CRAPFRGAGWGYTF
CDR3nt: TGCAGGGCCCCCTTTCGTGGGGCCGGCTGGGGCTACACCTTC

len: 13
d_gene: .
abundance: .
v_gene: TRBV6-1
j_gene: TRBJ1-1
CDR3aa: CASSETEAGPPFF
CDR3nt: TGTGCCAGCAGTGAAACAGAGGCAGGGCCCCCTTTCTTT

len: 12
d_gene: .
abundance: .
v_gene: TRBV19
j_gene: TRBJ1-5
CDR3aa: CASKGEGQPQHF
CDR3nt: TGTGCCAGTAAAGGGGAGGGTCAGCCCCAGCATTTT

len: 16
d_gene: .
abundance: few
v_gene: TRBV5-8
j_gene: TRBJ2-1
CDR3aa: CASSLDGGLSYNEQFF
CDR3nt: TGTGCCAGCAGCTTGGACGGGGGGCTCTCCTACAATGAGCAGTTCTTC

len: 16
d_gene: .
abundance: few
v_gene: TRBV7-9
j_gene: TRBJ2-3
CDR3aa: CASSLSHAVSTDTQYF
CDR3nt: TGTGCCAGCAGCTTAAGTCACGCGGTGAGCACAGATACGCAGTATTTT

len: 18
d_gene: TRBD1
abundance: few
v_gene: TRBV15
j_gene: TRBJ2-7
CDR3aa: CATSEPGQGGKLGYEQYF
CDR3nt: TGTGCCACCAGTGAGCCGGGACAGGGTGGGAAGTTGGGCTACGAGCAGTACTTC

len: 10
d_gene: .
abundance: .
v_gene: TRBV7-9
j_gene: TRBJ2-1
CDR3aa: CASHGGEQFF
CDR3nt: TGTGCCAGCCACGGCGGTGAGCAGTTCTTC

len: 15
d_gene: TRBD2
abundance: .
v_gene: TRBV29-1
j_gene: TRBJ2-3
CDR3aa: CSGGRGTSSTDTQYF
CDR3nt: TGCAGCGGGGGGAGGGGGACTAGCAGCACAGATACGCAGTATTTT

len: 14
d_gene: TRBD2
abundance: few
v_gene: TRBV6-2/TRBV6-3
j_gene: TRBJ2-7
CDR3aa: CASVVAGSSYEQYF
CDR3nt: TGTGCCAGCGTTGTAGCGGGGAGCTCCTACGAGCAGTACTTC

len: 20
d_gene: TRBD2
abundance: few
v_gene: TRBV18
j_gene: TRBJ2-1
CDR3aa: CASSPRGVAGPAGAYNEQFF
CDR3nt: TGTGCCAGCTCACCACGCGGGGTAGCGGGACCAGCAGGAGCCTACAATGAGCAGTTCTTC

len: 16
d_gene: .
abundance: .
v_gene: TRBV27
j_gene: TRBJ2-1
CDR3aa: CASSSLLGGVHNEQFF
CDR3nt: TGTGCCAGCAGCTCCCTGCTTGGGGGTGTCCACAATGAGCAGTTCTTC

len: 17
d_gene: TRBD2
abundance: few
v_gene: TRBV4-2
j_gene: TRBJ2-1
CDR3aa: CASSQEATSGSDNEQFF
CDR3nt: TGTGCCAGCAGCCAAGAGGCTACTAGCGGGTCTGACAATGAGCAGTTCTTC

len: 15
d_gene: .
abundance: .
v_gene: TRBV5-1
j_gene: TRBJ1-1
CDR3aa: CASSLVWTENTEAFF
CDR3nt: TGCGCCAGCAGCTTGGTCTGGACAGAGAACACTGAAGCTTTCTTT

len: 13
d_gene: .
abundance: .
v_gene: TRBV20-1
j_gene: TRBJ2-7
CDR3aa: CSARGRETYEQYF
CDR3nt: TGCAGTGCCCGGGGGCGGGAGACATACGAGCAGTACTTC

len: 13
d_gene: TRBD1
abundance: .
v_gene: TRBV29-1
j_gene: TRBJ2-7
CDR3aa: CSVPGTGGYEQYF
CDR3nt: TGCAGCGTGCCCGGGACAGGGGGCTACGAGCAGTACTTC